This TCR beta chain stems from a study of T cell responses to AZD1222 COVID-19 vaccine (dated by TCRdb to the early 2020s). Regarding the complete study: AZD1222 recipients given second doses at about 4 weeks or at about 12 weeks were pooled, since spike-specific TCR depth and breadth were not found to differ between the two schedules. A total of roughly 240 trial participants underwent TCR sequencing, of whom 207 received two doses of AZD1222 and about 25 received two doses of the MenACWY control vaccine. Enrollment into the trials was organized by age into subgroups of 18-55, 56-69 and 70-plus years, and those subgroups contained about 150, 27 and 61 TCR-sequenced participants, respectively. Here is what the overall study found, with its caveats: Conclusions about previously exposed vaccinees were limited because only six or seven AZD1222 recipients were SARS-CoV-2 seropositive at baseline. The whole spike protein was spanned by vaccine-associated CD4 TCRs, and dominant responses were seen in regions 160-218 and 743-854. Because no samples from the day 14 peak response were available, repertoires could be characterized only after the peak T cell response. Participants were mostly white British and included more females than males, and it was suggested by the authors that clonal diversity may have been underestimated. Reportedly, close to half of the unique spike-specific TCRs recognized epitopes lying outside the regions that are mutated in the B.1.351 and B.1.1.7 variants. After two AZD1222 doses, both the breadth and the depth of spike-specific TCRs were significantly higher than at day 0 and than in MenACWY recipients. In the small 56-69-year group, the increase in depth fell short of significance, most likely because of low power.

Counted from cysteine to phenylalanine, this CDR3 has 16 amino acids. CDR3 DNA only is kept here, 48 bases in frame from base 1. From the germline V gene (reference sequence), CDR1 is LGHDT and CDR2 is YNNKEL. At the junction V is shortened by 1 base and J by 8 bases; bases outside the gene matches: 11. The CDR3 regions of human TCRbeta chains were analyzed by immunosequencing. Per the source publication's procedure: Repertoire TCRs were matched against a reference library of SARS-CoV-2-specific TCRs generated with the MIRA antigen-specificity platform. Breadth was defined as the fraction of unique TCRs that were SARS-CoV-2-associated, and depth was defined as the fraction of total T cells that were SARS-CoV-2-associated. Using the MIRA data, every spike-specific TCR was mapped to the spike region that the TCR reacted to and assigned to either a CD4 or a CD8 class. Log10-transformed breadth and depth values were compared by one-way ANOVA with Sidak's multiple comparisons tests. Drawn from immuneACCESS, this table holds only the in-frame rearrangements with V and J called that TCRdb kept. Clones are partly lost; checked studies trace under half to an unresolved V gene and leave the rest unexplained. That table furnishes V, J and clone size, whereas the DNA furnished D and trimming. The sample records 130,000 or so clones, 92% of which are singletons. The ten largest clonotypes hold roughly 1.8% of the sample.

In the paper's terms, the time point label means: baseline before first vaccination. The vaccinee samples were drawn from two UK trials, COV001 and COV002, one of which was a single-blind randomized controlled phase 2/3 trial testing AZD1222 (ChAdOx1 nCoV-19) in healthy adults. Trial participant PBMC samples were collected at day 0 and day 28 after the second dose for TCRbeta chain sequencing. A remark on this clone: This clone's antigen is unknown. No quality values exist for individual bases; no much larger clone is one base distant.

The sequencing used peripheral blood, collected on day 0 of AZD1222 vaccination. The V and J genes are TRBV3-1 (or the pseudogene TRBV3-2) and TRBJ1-2, with 9 bases aligning to TRBD1. The clonotype comes from an adult in good health. The DNA is as follows: TGTGCCAGCAGCCAAGGGGGACAGGGATGGGGTCTGGGCTACACCTTC. Its translation is CASSQGGQGWGLGYTF.